The clone carrying this T cell receptor beta chain has a count of ten or more. Compared with germline, one end of the junction differs, possibly owing to a read error. The CDR3 extends over 15 amino acids. CDR1 is SSHAT, CDR2 FNYEAQ, per germline (reference sequence). Unsorted libraries were generated from 2 million PBMCs. These cells had been stored in RNAlater at -80 C. The data belong to a study of neurological immune-mediated disorders. At the level of the study: Relapsing-remitting disease affected roughly 31, and secondary progressive 3, of 34 multiple sclerosis patients.

Over 160 million TCR-beta sequences from 15-18 subjects were obtained in each sequencing run. TCRdb passed the 5' RACE reads through MiXCR, listing each CDR3 protein once. The table has tens of thousands of distinct CDR3 sequences, roughly 2.5% seen once. This sequence joins TRBV7-7 and TRBJ2-1; no definite D call. The sequenced sample consisted of PBMCs. The clonotype comes from a middle-aged man with multiple sclerosis. The CDR3, as DNA: TGTGCTAGCAGCCAATCGGACGGAGCCTACAATGAGCAGTTCTTC. Its protein product is CASSQSDGAYNEQFF.